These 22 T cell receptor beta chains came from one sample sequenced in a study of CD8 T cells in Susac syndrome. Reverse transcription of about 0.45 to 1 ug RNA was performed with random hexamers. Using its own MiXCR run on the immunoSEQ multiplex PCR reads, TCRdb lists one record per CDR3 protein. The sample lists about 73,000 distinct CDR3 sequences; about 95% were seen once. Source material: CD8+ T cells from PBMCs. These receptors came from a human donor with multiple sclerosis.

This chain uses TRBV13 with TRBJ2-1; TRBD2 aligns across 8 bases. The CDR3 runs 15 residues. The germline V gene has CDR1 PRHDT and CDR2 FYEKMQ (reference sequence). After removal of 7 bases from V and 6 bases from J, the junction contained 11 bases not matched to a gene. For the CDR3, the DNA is TGTGCCAGCAACCCCAGCGGGAGTGGGGTCAATGAGCAGTTCTTC. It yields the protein CASNPSGSGVNEQFF. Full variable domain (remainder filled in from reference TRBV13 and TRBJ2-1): AAGVIQSPRHLIKEKRETATLKCYPIPRHDTVYWYQQGPGQDPQFLISFYEKMQSDKGSIPDRFSAQQFSDYHSELNMSSLELGDSALYFCASNPSGSGVNEQFFGPGTRLTVL.

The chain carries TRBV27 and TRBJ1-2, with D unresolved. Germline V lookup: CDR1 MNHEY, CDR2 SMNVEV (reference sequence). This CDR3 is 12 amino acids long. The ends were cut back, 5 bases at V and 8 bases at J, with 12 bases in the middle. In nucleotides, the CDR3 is TGTGCCAGCAGTCCCTTTCCAGGAGGCTACACCTTC. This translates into CASSPFPGGYTF.

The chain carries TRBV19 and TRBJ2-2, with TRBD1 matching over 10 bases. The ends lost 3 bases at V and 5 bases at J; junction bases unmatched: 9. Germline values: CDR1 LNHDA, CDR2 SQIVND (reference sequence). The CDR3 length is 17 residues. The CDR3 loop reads CASSIPDRGRITGELFF. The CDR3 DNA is TGTGCCAGTAGTATCCCCGACAGGGGGCGCATTACCGGGGAGCTGTTTTTT.

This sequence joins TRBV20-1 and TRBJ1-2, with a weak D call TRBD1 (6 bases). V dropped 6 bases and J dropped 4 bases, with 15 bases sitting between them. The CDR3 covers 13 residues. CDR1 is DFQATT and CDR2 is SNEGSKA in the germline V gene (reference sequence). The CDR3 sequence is CSARRQESYGYTF. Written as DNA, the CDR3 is TGCAGTGCAAGAAGACAGGAGTCCTATGGCTACACCTTC.

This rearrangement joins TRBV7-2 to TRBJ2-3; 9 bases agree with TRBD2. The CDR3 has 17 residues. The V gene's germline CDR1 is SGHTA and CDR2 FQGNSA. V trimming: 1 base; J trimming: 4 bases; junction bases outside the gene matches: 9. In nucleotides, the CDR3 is TGTGCCAGCAGCTTAGATCTCAGCGGGGGGCCCGCAGATACGCAGTATTTT. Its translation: CASSLDLSGGPADTQYF. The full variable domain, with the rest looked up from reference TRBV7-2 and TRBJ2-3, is GAGVSQSPSNKVTEKGKDVELRCDPISGHTALYWYRQSLGQGLEFLIYFQGNSAPDKSGLPSDRFSAERTGGSVSTLTIQRTQQEDSAVYLCASSLDLSGGPADTQYFGPGTRLTVL.

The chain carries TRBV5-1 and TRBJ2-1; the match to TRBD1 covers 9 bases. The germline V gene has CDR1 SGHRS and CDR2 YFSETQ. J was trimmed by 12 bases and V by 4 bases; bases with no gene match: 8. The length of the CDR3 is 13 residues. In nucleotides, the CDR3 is TGCGCCAGCAGCGCCGGGACAGGGCGTGGGCAGTTCTTC. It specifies CASSAGTGRGQFF.

CDR3 nucleotides: TGCGCCAGCAGCCAAGATTTGAGCAGGGGGGAGACCCAGTACTTC. Its protein is CASSQDLSRGETQYF. This sequence joins TRBV4-1 and TRBJ2-5; 7 positions agree with TRBD1. V dropped 0 bases and J dropped 5; count of bases not matched to a gene: 6. This CDR3 spans 15 amino acids. CDR1 MGHRA and CDR2 YSYEKL come from the germline V gene.

The DNA for the CDR3 is TGCGCCAGCTCGCCAGTCAAACTGAACACTGAAGCTTTCTTT. Its protein is CASSPVKLNTEAFF. The chain recombines TRBV4-1 with TRBJ1-1, with unresolved D. Trimming took off 8 bases at V and 0 bases at J, with 13 bases between the two ends. This CDR3 comprises 14 residues. Germline values: CDR1 MGHRA, CDR2 YSYEKL.

The CDR3 sequence: CASSPRAGPRGIEKLFF. CDR3 sequence (DNA): TGTGCCAGCAGTCCTCGTGCAGGGCCCAGAGGGATAGAAAAACTGTTTTTT. V and J are TRBV27 and TRBJ1-4, with a weak D call TRBD1 (5 bases). There are 17 residues in the CDR3. Germline values: CDR1 MNHEY, CDR2 SMNVEV (reference sequence). With 5 bases removed from V and 8 bases from J, the gap between germline ends came to 24 bases.

CDR3 DNA: TGTGCCAGCACGCATCGGGGTACATCGGGGGAGCTGTTTTTT. Translating it yields CASTHRGTSGELFF. The genes are TRBV27 and TRBJ2-2; the D gene is possibly TRBD2 (5 bases). Trimming removed 7 bases from V and 8 bases from J, with 17 bases in between. The CDR3 consists of 14 residues. Germline CDR1 MNHEY, CDR2 SMNVEV (reference sequence).

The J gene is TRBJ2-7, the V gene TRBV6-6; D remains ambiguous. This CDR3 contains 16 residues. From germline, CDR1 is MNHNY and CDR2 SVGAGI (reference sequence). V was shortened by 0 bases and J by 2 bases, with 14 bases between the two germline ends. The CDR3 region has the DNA TGTGCCAGCAGTTACTCCCCCCGGCCGAGGACCTACGAGCAGTACTTC. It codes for CASSYSPRPRTYEQYF.

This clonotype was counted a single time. CDR3 sequence (DNA): TGCAGCGTCCACCCGGGACAGGGGGTCGACGAGCAGTACTTC. Translated: CSVHPGQGVDEQYF. V and J are TRBV29-1 and TRBJ2-7; TRBD1 matches at 11 bases. The V segment lost 6 bases and the J segment 5 bases; nucleotides outside the gene matches: 9. The CDR3 sequence is 14 residues long. Germline CDR1 reads SQVTM; CDR2 reads ANQGSEA.

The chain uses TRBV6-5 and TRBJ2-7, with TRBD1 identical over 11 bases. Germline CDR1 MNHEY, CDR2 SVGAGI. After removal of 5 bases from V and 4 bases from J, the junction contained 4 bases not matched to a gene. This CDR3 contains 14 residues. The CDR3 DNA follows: TGTGCCAGCAGTGTCGGGACAGGGGGGTACGAGCAGTACTTC. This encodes CASSVGTGGYEQYF.

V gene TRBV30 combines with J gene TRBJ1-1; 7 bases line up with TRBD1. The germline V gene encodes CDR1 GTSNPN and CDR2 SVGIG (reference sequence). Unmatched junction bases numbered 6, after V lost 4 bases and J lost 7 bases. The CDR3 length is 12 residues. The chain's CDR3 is CAWISGGGEAFF. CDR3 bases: TGTGCCTGGATATCAGGGGGGGGTGAAGCTTTCTTT.

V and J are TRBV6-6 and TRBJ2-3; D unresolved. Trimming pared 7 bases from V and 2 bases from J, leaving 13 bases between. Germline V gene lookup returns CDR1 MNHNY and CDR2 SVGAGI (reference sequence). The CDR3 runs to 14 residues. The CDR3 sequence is CASTSGADTDTQYF. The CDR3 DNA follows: TGTGCCAGCACCTCAGGTGCGGACACAGATACGCAGTATTTT.

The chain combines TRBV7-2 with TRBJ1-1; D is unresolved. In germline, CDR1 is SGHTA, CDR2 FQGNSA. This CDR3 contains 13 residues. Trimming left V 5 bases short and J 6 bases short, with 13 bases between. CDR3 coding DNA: TGTGCCAGCAGCCCTATAGGAAACTCTGAAGCTTTCTTT. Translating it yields CASSPIGNSEAFF.

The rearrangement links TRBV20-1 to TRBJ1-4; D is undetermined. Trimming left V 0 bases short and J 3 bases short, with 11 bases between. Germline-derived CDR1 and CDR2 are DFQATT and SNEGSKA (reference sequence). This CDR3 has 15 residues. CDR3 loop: CSARDRVLPNEKLFF. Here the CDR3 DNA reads TGCAGTGCTAGAGATCGAGTCCTTCCTAATGAAAAACTGTTTTTT.

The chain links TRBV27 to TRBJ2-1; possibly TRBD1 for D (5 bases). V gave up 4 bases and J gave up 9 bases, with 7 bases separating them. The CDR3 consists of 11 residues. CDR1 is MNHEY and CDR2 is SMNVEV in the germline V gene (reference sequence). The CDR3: CASSSDIEQFF. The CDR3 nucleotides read TGTGCCAGCAGTTCGGACATTGAGCAGTTCTTC.

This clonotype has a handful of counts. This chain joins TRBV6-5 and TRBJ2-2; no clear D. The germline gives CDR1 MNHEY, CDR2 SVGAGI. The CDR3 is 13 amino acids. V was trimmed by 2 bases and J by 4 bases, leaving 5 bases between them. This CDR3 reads CASSYAGTGELFF. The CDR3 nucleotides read TGTGCCAGCAGTTACGCCGGCACCGGGGAGCTGTTTTTT.

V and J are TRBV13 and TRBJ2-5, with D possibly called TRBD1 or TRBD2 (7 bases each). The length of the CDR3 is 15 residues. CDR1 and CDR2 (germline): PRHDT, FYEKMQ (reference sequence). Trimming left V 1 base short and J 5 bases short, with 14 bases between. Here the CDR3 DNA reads TGTGCCAGCAGCTTAGAAGGGACAGCGGGGGAGACCCAGTACTTC. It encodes CASSLEGTAGETQYF.

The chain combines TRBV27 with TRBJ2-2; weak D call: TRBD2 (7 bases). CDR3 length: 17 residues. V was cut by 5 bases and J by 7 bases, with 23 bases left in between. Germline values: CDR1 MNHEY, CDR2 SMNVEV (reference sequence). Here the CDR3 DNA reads TGTGCCAGCAGTCCTACAGGGTACGGCGGGAGCGACGGGGAGCTGTTTTTT. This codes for CASSPTGYGGSDGELFF.

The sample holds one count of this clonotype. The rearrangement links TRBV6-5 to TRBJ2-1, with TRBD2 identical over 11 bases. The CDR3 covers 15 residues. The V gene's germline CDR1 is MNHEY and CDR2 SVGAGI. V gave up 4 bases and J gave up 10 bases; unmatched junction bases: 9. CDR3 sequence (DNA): TGTGCCAGCAGTTGGGGGACTAGCGGTCCTGGAGAGCAGTTCTTC. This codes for CASSWGTSGPGEQFF.